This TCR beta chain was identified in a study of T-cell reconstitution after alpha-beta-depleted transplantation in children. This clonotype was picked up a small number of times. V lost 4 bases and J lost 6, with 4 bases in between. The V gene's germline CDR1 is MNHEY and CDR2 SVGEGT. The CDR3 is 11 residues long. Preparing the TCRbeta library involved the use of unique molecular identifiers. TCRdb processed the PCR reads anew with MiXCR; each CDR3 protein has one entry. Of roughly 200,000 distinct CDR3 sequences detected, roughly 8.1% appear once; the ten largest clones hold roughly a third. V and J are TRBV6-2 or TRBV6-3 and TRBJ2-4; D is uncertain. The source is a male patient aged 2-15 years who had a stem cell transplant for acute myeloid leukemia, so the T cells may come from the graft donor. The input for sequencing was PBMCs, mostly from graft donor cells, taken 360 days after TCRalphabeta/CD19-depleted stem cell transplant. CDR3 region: CASSSANIQYF. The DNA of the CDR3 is TGTGCCAGCAGTTCAGCAAACATTCAGTACTTC.